This T cell receptor beta chain was documented in a study of CD8+CD57+ T cells in acquired aplastic anemia. The overall study: Healthy donor sequencing depth: 8.5 million to 10.8 million CD4+, under 14 million CD8+ reads.

Trimming at V came to 3 bases and at J to 1 base, leaving 1 base not matched to a gene. From germline, CDR1 is SGDLS and CDR2 YYNGEE. The CDR3 is made up of 14 amino acids. Genomic DNA templated the TCR beta VDJ and CDR3 profiling. TCRdb called the reads again in MiXCR, with one record for every CDR3 protein. The sample lists about 190,000 distinct CDR3 sequences; approximately 50% were seen once. The sequence came from a human donor in good health, serving as a control. V is TRBV9 and J is TRBJ1-3, with 7 bases fitting TRBD1. Source material: sorted CD4+, CD8+, or CD8+CD57+ T cells (not recorded which) from PBMCs. Written as DNA, the CDR3 is TGTGCCAGCAGCGCGACAGGGTCTGGAAACACCATATATTTT. Its translation is CASSATGSGNTIYF.